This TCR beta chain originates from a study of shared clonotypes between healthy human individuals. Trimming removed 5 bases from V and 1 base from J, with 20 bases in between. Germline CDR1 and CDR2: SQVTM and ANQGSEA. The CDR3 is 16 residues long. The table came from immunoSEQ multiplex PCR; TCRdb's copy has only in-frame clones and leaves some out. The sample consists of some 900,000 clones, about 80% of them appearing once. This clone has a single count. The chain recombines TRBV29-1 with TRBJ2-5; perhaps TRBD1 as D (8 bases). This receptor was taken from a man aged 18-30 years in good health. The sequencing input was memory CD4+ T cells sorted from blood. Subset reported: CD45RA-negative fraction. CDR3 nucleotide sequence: TGCAGCGTTTGGGCTGGACAGGGAGGGTTCCAAGAGACCCAGTACTTC. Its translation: CSVWAGQGGFQETQYF.